Described below is a single T cell receptor beta chain sequence and its context. Germline V lookup: CDR1 SGHNT, CDR2 YYREEE (reference sequence). The CDR3 has 14 residues. V lost 2 bases to trimming and J lost 1 base, with 9 bases between them. The method was immunoSEQ multiplex PCR; TCRdb's version includes in-frame clones alone and lacks a portion of them. The sample includes 140,000 to 150,000 clones, approximately 94% seen only once; the top ten take approximately 2%. The sample originates from a study of T cell responses to AZD1222 COVID-19 vaccine. Specimen: peripheral blood, collected on day 0 of AZD1222 vaccination. The source of this sequence is an adult in good health. V and J are TRBV5-4 and TRBJ1-2; D gene unclear. The CDR3 DNA sequence: TGTGCCAGCAGCTTTGGGCGGCTTAACTATGGCTACACCTTC. Encoded protein: CASSFGRLNYGYTF.